This T cell receptor beta chain is drawn from a study of T cells expressing NK-cell markers (dated by TCRdb to about 2020). In terms of the full investigation: In sorted CD3+CD56+NKG2C+, CD3+CD56+NKG2C- and CD3+CD56-NKG2C+ T-cell subsets from several donors, TCR beta-chain repertoires were profiled. Among the eight sequenced donors, only one was HCMV-seronegative, while the other seven were HCMV-seropositive. All eight donors whose samples were sequenced were randomly selected healthy volunteers, three of them men and five women. The libraries were sequenced on Illumina HiSeq 2000/2500, MiSeq or NextSeq, producing 2 x 150 bp reads. Broad study findings and their caveats: Those dominant clonotypes were again the most abundant among CD3+CD56-NKG2C+ cells in a few donors, at roughly 25-65%. For six donors, the dominant CD3+CD56+NKG2C+ clonotypes were among the top 10 CD8+ clonotypes and accounted for roughly 1.0-8% of CD8+ T cells. Whether the expanded NKG2C-expressing T cell clones were specific for HCMV antigens remained unclear.

A remark on this clonotype: Its cognate antigen has yet to be identified.

A commercial ELISA kit detecting HCMV-specific IgG in serum was used to determine HCMV serostatus. Peripheral blood mononuclear cells were isolated from blood by Ficoll density gradient centrifugation. TCRdb names Illumina HiSeq 2000 as the instrument used. TCR beta cDNA libraries were made by 5'RACE template switching that added a universal primer site and unique molecular identifiers. cDNA synthesis was primed from the TCR beta constant segment, followed by two successive PCR amplification steps. Processing in the source paper ran as follows. MIGEC was used to demultiplex reads and group reads by UMI, and MiTCR was used to assemble and quantify clonotypes. Only TCR cDNA sequences supported by at least two reads were kept to exclude erroneous sequences. Downstream repertoire analysis used the tcR package, and clonotypes were matched across fractions by CDR3 nucleotide sequence plus V segment. VDJmatch was used to annotate antigen specificity against VDJdb, with one amino acid substitution in CDR3 allowed. The reads went through TCRdb reprocessing, and each CDR3 protein sequence gets one entry with no DNA. TCRdb's processing, not the authors', yielded these V and J calls. The sample's table covers 150,000 to 200,000 distinct CDR3 sequences. Jointly, the top ten make up about a fifth of the sample.

CDR1 is given as MGHRA and CDR2 as YSYEKL, both from the germline V gene. The CDR3 numbers 15 residues from cysteine through phenylalanine. Only the protein is on record. The sequence is built from TRBV4-1 and TRBJ2-5; lacking DNA, the TRBD1 call made by TCRdb goes unchecked. The sequence came from a woman aged 18 to 75 in good health. Sequenced sample: blood T cells: a sorted CD56 or NKG2C T cell subset, CD4+ or CD8+ T cells, or bulk PBMC T cells (not recorded which). The CDR3: CASSQDRTRGETQYF.